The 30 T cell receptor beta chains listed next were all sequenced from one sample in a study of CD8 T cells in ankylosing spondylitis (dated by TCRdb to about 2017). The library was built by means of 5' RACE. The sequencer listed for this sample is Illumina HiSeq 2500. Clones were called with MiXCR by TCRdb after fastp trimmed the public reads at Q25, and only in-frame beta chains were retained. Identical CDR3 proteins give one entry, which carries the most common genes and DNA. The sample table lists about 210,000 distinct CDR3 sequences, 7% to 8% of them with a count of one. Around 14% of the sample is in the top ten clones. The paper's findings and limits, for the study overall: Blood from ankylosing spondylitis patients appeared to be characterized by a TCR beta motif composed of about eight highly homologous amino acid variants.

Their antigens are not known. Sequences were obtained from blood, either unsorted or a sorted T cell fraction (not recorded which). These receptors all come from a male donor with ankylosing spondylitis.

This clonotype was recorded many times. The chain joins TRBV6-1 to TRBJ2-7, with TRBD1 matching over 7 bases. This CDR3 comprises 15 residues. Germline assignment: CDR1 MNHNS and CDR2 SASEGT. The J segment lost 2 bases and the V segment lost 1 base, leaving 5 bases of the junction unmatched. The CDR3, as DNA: TGTGCCAGCAGTGAAGGAGGGACAGCCGCCTACGAGCAGTACTTC. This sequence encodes CASSEGGTAAYEQYF.

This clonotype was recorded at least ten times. The DNA for the CDR3 is TGTGCCAGTAGTCACAGAGCTATCCAAGAGACCCAGTACTTC. Its protein product is CASSHRAIQETQYF. J is TRBJ2-5 and V is TRBV19, with unresolved D. The V gene's germline CDR1 is LNHDA and CDR2 SQIVND (reference sequence). Trimming cost V 5 bases and J 1 base, with 11 bases left between them. CDR3 length: 14 residues.

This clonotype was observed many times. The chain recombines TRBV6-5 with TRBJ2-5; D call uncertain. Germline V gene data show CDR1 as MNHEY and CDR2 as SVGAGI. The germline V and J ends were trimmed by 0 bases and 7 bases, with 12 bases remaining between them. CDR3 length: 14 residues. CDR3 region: CASSYSARAATQYF. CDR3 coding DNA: TGTGCCAGCAGTTACTCCGCACGGGCGGCGACCCAGTACTTC.

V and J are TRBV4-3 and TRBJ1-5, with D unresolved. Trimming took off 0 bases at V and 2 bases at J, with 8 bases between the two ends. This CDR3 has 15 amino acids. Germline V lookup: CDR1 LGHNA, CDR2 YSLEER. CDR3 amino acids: CASSQDYSGNQPQHF. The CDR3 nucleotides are TGCGCCAGCAGCCAAGATTATAGCGGCAATCAGCCCCAGCATTTT.

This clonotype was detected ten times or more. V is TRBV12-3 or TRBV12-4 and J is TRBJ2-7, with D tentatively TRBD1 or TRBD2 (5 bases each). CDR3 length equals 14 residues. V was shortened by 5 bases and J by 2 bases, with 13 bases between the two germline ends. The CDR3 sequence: CASSTRDQPYEQYF. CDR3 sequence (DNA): TGTGCCAGCAGTACCCGGGACCAACCCTACGAGCAGTACTTC.

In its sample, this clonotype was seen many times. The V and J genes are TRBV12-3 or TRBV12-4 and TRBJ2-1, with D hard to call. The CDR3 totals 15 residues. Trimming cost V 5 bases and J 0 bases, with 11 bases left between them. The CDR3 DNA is TGTGCCAGCAGTCCTAGGGTTAGCTCCTACAATGAGCAGTTCTTC. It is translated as CASSPRVSSYNEQFF.

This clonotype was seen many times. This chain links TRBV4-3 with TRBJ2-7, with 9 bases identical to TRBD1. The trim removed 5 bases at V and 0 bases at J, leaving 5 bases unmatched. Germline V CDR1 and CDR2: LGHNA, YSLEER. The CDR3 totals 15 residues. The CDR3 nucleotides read TGCGCCAGCAGCGCCCGGGACAGGGCCTCCTACGAGCAGTACTTC. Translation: CASSARDRASYEQYF.

The CDR3 bases are TGCAGTGCCCCCCTGGGTAACGAGCAGTACTTC. Encoded protein: CSAPLGNEQYF. This sequence joins TRBV20-1 and TRBJ2-7; the D is unclear. The CDR3 extends over 11 amino acids. CDR1 DFQATT and CDR2 SNEGSKA come from the germline V gene (reference sequence). Trimming pared 6 bases from V and 5 bases from J, leaving 11 bases between.

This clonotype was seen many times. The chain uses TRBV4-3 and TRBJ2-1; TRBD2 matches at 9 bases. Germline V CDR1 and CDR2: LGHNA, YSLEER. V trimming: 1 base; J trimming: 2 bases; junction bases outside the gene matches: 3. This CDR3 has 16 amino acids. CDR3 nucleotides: TGCGCCAGCAGCCAAGGGACTAGCGTCACCTACAATGAGCAGTTCTTC. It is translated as CASSQGTSVTYNEQFF.

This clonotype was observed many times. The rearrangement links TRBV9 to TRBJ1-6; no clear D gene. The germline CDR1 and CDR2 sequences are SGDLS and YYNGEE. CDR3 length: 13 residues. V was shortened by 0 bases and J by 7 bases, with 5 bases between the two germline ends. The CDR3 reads CASSVGENSPLHF. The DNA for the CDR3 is TGTGCCAGCAGCGTAGGAGAGAATTCACCCCTCCACTTT.

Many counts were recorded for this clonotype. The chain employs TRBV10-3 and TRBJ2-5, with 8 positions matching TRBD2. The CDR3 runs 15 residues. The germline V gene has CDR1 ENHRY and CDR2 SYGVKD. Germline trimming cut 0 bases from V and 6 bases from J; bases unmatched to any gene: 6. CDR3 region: CAISESSGGRQTQYF. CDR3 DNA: TGTGCCATCAGTGAGTCGAGTGGCGGGAGGCAGACCCAGTACTTC.

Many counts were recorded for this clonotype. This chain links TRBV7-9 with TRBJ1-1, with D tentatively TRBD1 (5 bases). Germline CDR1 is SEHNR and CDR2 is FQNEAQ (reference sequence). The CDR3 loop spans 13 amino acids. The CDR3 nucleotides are TGTCTCGCCGTCCAGGGCTTGAACACTGAAGCTTTCTTT. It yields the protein CLAVQGLNTEAFF. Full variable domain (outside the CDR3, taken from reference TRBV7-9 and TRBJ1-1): DTGVSQNPRHKITKRGQNVTFRCDPISEHNRLYWYRQTLGQGPEFLTYFQNEAQLEKSRLLSDRFSAERPKGSFSTLEIQRTEQGDSAMYLCLAVQGLNTEAFFGQGTRLTVV.

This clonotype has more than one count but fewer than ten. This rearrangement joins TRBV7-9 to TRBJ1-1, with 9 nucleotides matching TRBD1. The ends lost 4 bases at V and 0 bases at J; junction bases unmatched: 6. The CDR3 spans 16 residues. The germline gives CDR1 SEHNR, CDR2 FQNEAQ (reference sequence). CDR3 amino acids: CASSSDRGIMNTEAFF. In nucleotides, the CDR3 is TGTGCCAGCAGCTCCGACAGGGGGATTATGAACACTGAAGCTTTCTTT. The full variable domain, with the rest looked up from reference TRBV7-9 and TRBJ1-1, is DTGVSQNPRHKITKRGQNVTFRCDPISEHNRLYWYRQTLGQGPEFLTYFQNEAQLEKSRLLSDRFSAERPKGSFSTLEIQRTEQGDSAMYLCASSSDRGIMNTEAFFGQGTRLTVV.

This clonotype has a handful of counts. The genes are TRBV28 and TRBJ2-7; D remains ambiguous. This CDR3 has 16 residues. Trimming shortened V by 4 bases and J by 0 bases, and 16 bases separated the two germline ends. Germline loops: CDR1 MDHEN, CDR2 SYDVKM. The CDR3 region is CASSSRDETFSYEQYF. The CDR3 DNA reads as TGTGCCAGCAGTTCTCGTGACGAGACCTTCTCCTACGAGCAGTACTTC.

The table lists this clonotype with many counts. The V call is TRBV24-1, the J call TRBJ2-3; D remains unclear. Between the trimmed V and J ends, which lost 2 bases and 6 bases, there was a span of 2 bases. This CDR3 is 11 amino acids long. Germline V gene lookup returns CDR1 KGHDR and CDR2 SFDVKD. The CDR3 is CATSDSDTQYF. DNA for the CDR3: TGTGCCACCAGTGATTCGGATACGCAGTATTTT.

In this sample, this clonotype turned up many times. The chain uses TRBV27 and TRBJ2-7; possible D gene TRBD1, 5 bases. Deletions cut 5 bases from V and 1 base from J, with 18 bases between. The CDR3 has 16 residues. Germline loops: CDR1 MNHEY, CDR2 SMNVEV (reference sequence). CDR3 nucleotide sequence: TGTGCCAGCAGTCAGTCACCAGGGTCTCCTTCCTACGAGCAGTACTTC. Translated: CASSQSPGSPSYEQYF.

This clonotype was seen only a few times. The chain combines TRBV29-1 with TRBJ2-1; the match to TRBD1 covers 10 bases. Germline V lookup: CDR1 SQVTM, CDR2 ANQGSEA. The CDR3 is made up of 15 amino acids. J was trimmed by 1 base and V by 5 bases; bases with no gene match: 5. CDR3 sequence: CSVRDRGTSYNEQFF. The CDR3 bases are TGCAGCGTTCGGGACAGGGGAACATCCTACAATGAGCAGTTCTTC.

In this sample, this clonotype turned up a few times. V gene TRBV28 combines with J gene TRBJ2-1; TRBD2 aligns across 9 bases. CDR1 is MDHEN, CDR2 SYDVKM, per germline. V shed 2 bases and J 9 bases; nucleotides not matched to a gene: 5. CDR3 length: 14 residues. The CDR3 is CASSLAGGDLEQFF. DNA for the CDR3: TGTGCCAGCAGTTTAGCGGGAGGGGACCTTGAGCAGTTCTTC.

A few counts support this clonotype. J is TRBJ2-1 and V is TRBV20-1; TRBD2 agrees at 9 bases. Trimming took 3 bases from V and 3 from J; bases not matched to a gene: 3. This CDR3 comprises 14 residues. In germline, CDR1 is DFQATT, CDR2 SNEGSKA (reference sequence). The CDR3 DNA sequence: TGCAGTGCTAGGAGACTAGCGGACTACAATGAGCAGTTCTTC. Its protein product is CSARRLADYNEQFF.

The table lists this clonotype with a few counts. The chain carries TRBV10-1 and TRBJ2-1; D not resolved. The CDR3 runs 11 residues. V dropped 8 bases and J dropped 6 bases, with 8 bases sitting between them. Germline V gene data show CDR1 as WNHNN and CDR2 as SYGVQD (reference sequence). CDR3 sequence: CASGRFNEQFF. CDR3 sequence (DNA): TGCGCCAGCGGCCGGTTCAATGAGCAGTTCTTC.

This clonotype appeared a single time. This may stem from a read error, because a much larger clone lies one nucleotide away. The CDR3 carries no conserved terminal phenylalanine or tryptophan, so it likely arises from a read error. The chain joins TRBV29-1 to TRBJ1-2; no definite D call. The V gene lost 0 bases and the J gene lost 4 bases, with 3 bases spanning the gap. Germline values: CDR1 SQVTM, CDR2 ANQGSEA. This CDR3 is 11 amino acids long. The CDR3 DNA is TGCAGCGTTGAAGAAGGCTATGGCTACACCTTA. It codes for CSVEEGYGYTL.

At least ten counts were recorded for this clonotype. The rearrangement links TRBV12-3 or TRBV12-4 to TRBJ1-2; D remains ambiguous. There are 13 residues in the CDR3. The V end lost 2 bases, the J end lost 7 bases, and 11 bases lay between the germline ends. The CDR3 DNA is TGTGCCAGCAGTTTAAACCTGAATGCTGGCTACACCTTC. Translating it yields CASSLNLNAGYTF.

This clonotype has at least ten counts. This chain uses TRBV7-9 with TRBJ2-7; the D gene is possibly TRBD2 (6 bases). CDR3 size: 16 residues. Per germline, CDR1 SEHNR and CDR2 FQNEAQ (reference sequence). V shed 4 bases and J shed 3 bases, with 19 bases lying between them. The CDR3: CASSYMPVAGNYEQYF. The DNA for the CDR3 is TGTGCCAGCAGCTATATGCCTGTTGCGGGGAACTACGAGCAGTACTTC.

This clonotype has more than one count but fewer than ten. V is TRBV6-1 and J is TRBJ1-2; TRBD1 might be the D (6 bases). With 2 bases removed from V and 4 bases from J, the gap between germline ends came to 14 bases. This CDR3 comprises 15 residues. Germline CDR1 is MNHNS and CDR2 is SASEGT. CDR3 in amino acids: CASSEWDQGSYGYTF. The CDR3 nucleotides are TGTGCCAGCAGTGAATGGGACCAGGGGAGCTATGGCTACACCTTC.

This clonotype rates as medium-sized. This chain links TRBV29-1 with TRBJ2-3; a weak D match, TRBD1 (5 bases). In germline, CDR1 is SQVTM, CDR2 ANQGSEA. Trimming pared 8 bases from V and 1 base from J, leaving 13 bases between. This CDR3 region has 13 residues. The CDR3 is CSLGGAGTDTQYF. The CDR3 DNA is TGCAGCCTTGGTGGGGCGGGCACAGATACGCAGTATTTT.

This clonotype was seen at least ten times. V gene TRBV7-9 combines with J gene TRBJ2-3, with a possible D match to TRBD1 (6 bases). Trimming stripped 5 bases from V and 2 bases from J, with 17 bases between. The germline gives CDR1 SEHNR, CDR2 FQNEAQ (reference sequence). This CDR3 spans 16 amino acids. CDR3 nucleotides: TGTGCCAGCAGCCAGGACAGTAATCTATTCACAGATACGCAGTATTTT. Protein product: CASSQDSNLFTDTQYF.

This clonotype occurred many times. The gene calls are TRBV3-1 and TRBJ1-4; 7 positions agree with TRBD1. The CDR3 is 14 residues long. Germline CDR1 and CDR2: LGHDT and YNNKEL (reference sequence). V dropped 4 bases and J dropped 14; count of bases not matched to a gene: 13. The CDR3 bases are TGTGCCAGCAGCCCCCGGACAGGCGCCCTACGGCTGTTTTTT. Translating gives CASSPRTGALRLFF.

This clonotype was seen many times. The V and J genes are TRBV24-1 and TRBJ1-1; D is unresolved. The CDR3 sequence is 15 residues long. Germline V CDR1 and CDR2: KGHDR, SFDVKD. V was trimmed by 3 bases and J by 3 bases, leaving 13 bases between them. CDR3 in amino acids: CATSDGVFGHTEAFF. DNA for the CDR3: TGTGCCACCAGTGATGGAGTTTTCGGACACACTGAAGCTTTCTTT.

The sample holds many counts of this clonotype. The CDR3 loop is CASSSRESARQPQHF. CDR3 in DNA: TGTGCCAGTAGTAGTCGGGAATCGGCCCGTCAGCCCCAGCATTTT. The chain combines TRBV19 with TRBJ1-5, with D unclear. Trimming took off 4 bases at V and 6 bases at J, with 16 bases between the two ends. The CDR3 is made up of 15 amino acids. Germline-derived CDR1 and CDR2 are LNHDA and SQIVND (reference sequence).

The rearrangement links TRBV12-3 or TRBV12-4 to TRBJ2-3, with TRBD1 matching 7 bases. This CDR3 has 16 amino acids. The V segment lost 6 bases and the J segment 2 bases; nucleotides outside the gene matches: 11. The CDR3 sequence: CASSPGTDVNTDTQYF. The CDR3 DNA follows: TGTGCCAGCAGCCCGGGGACAGACGTCAACACAGATACGCAGTATTTT.